This is a list of T cell receptor beta chains from one sample in a study of cytomegalovirus exposure and HLA in healthy donors. Profiling relied on immunoSEQ multiplex PCR, and the TCRdb table lists in-frame clones only, not all of them. Here the sample spans approximately 210,000 clones, about four fifths being singletons. The sample consisted of PBMCs. These receptors came from a male donor in good health and CMV-seropositive. CDR3s include the opening cysteine and the closing phenylalanine or tryptophan. The order of the fields is V gene, D gene, clone size, J gene, CDR3 protein, CDR3 DNA. The D gene is left open where the match is weak. For some rows the clone size is stated as once, few or many, or as a class when expanded; others skip it.

v_gene: TRBV5-5
d_gene: .
abundance: .
j_gene: TRBJ2-3
CDR3aa: CASSPGRSTDTQYF
CDR3nt: TGTGCCAGCAGCCCGGGTCGTAGCACAGATACGCAGTATTTT

v_gene: TRBV11-3
d_gene: TRBD2
abundance: .
j_gene: TRBJ2-7
CDR3aa: CASSLSGQAGDEQYF
CDR3nt: TGTGCCAGCAGCTTATCGGGGCAAGCGGGAGACGAGCAGTACTTC

v_gene: TRBV7-2
d_gene: .
abundance: .
j_gene: TRBJ2-5
CDR3aa: CASSLGLEETQYF
CDR3nt: TGTGCCAGCAGCTTAGGTTTAGAAGAGACCCAGTACTTC

v_gene: TRBV7-2
d_gene: .
abundance: .
j_gene: TRBJ1-4
CDR3aa: CASSYRVTPTNEKLFF
CDR3nt: TGTGCCAGCAGTTACCGGGTCACACCAACTAATGAAAAACTGTTTTTT

v_gene: TRBV14
d_gene: TRBD1
abundance: .
j_gene: TRBJ1-1
CDR3aa: CASSLNRGTEAFF
CDR3nt: TGTGCCAGCAGCTTGAACAGGGGCACTGAAGCTTTCTTT

v_gene: TRBV30
d_gene: TRBD1
abundance: .
j_gene: TRBJ2-1
CDR3aa: CAWRDFMTGAFHNEQFF
CDR3nt: TGTGCCTGGAGAGATTTCATGACAGGGGCCTTCCACAATGAGCAGTTCTTC

v_gene: TRBV6-1
d_gene: .
abundance: once
j_gene: TRBJ1-6
CDR3aa: CASSERGVINSPLHF
CDR3nt: TGTGCCAGCAGTGAACGGGGGGTGATCAATTCACCCCTCCACTTT

v_gene: TRBV18
d_gene: .
abundance: once
j_gene: TRBJ1-2
CDR3aa: CASSPPGAGHYGYTF
CDR3nt: TGTGCCAGCTCACCACCGGGGGCAGGACACTATGGCTACACCTTC

v_gene: TRBV28
d_gene: .
abundance: .
j_gene: TRBJ1-3
CDR3aa: CASIEAGSGNTIYF
CDR3nt: TGTGCCAGCATCGAAGCGGGGTCTGGAAACACCATATATTTT

v_gene: TRBV25-1
d_gene: TRBD1
abundance: .
j_gene: TRBJ1-1
CDR3aa: CASSASGQGSEAFF
CDR3nt: TGTGCCAGCAGTGCCTCGGGACAGGGGTCTGAAGCTTTCTTT

v_gene: TRBV7-2
d_gene: TRBD2
abundance: .
j_gene: TRBJ2-2
CDR3aa: CASSFRRLAGATGELFF
CDR3nt: TGTGCCAGCAGCTTCCGGAGACTAGCGGGAGCAACCGGGGAGCTGTTTTTT

v_gene: TRBV6-6
d_gene: TRBD1
abundance: .
j_gene: TRBJ1-4
CDR3aa: CASKRDRGEKLFF
CDR3nt: TGTGCCAGCAAACGGGACAGGGGAGAAAAACTGTTTTTT

v_gene: TRBV6-6
d_gene: .
abundance: few
j_gene: TRBJ1-5
CDR3aa: CASKPGVANQPQHF
CDR3nt: TGTGCCAGCAAACCCGGGGTCGCAAATCAGCCCCAGCATTTT

v_gene: TRBV5-1
d_gene: .
abundance: .
j_gene: TRBJ1-2
CDR3aa: CASSFGALEGGYTF
CDR3nt: TGCGCCAGCAGCTTTGGAGCACTAGAGGGTGGCTACACCTTC

v_gene: TRBV19
d_gene: .
abundance: .
j_gene: TRBJ2-3
CDR3aa: CASSIAGAQPDTQYF
CDR3nt: TGTGCCAGTAGTATAGCGGGAGCTCAACCAGATACGCAGTATTTT

v_gene: TRBV2
d_gene: .
abundance: .
j_gene: TRBJ2-7
CDR3aa: CASSGNPGEQYF
CDR3nt: TGTGCCAGCAGCGGCAATCCGGGTGAGCAGTACTTC

v_gene: TRBV7-2
d_gene: .
abundance: .
j_gene: TRBJ2-7
CDR3aa: CASSSNSGSSYEQYF
CDR3nt: TGTGCCAGCAGCTCAAACAGCGGTAGCTCCTACGAGCAGTACTTC

v_gene: TRBV7-3
d_gene: TRBD1
abundance: .
j_gene: TRBJ1-2
CDR3aa: CASSLTSGGRRYGYTF
CDR3nt: TGTGCCAGCAGCTTAACGTCAGGGGGAAGGCGTTATGGCTACACCTTC

v_gene: TRBV6-5
d_gene: TRBD1
abundance: few
j_gene: TRBJ2-1
CDR3aa: CAIGRDRVYNEQFF
CDR3nt: TGTGCCATCGGCCGGGACAGGGTGTACAATGAGCAGTTCTTC

v_gene: TRBV11-2
d_gene: TRBD2
abundance: .
j_gene: TRBJ2-3
CDR3aa: CASSLETAGVGDTQYF
CDR3nt: TGTGCCAGCAGCTTAGAAACAGCGGGAGTAGGAGATACGCAGTATTTT

v_gene: TRBV30
d_gene: .
abundance: .
j_gene: TRBJ2-2
CDR3aa: CAWKQSGELFF
CDR3nt: TGTGCCTGGAAACAGTCCGGGGAGCTGTTTTTT

v_gene: TRBV4-3
d_gene: .
abundance: .
j_gene: TRBJ2-1
CDR3aa: CASSDTGTQYNEQFF
CDR3nt: TGCGCCAGCAGCGATACCGGGACTCAGTACAATGAGCAGTTCTTC

v_gene: TRBV20-1
d_gene: .
abundance: .
j_gene: TRBJ1-1
CDR3aa: CSATPGVEAFF
CDR3nt: TGCAGTGCTACACCGGGAGTTGAAGCTTTCTTT

v_gene: TRBV6-5
d_gene: .
abundance: .
j_gene: TRBJ1-5
CDR3aa: CASSYTGTGWNQPQHF
CDR3nt: TGTGCCAGCAGCTACACCGGGACTGGTTGGAATCAGCCCCAGCATTTT

v_gene: TRBV6-6
d_gene: .
abundance: .
j_gene: TRBJ2-6
CDR3aa: CATATGGPSGANVLTF
CDR3nt: TGTGCCACCGCGACGGGGGGCCCTTCTGGGGCCAACGTCCTGACTTTC

v_gene: TRBV5-8
d_gene: .
abundance: .
j_gene: TRBJ1-3
CDR3aa: CASSLGVDSGNTIYF
CDR3nt: TGTGCCAGCAGCTTGGGAGTTGACTCTGGAAACACCATATATTTT

v_gene: TRBV18
d_gene: .
abundance: .
j_gene: TRBJ2-6
CDR3aa: CASSPWADSGANVLTF
CDR3nt: TGTGCCAGCTCACCTTGGGCAGACTCTGGGGCCAACGTCCTGACTTTC

v_gene: TRBV4-3
d_gene: TRBD2
abundance: .
j_gene: TRBJ2-1
CDR3aa: CASSLSGRASYNEQFF
CDR3nt: TGCGCCAGCAGCCTTAGCGGGAGGGCCTCCTACAATGAGCAGTTCTTC

v_gene: TRBV7-9
d_gene: TRBD2
abundance: once
j_gene: TRBJ2-7
CDR3aa: CASSRAGVSYEQYF
CDR3nt: TGTGCCAGCAGCCGAGCGGGAGTGTCCTACGAGCAGTACTTC

v_gene: TRBV7-2
d_gene: .
abundance: .
j_gene: TRBJ1-2
CDR3aa: CASSSGQPGGGGYTF
CDR3nt: TGTGCCAGCAGCTCAGGACAGCCGGGAGGTGGGGGCTACACCTTC

v_gene: TRBV29-1
d_gene: .
abundance: .
j_gene: TRBJ1-3
CDR3aa: CSVEQVDSGNTIYF
CDR3nt: TGCAGCGTGGAACAGGTCGACTCTGGAAACACCATATATTTT